This T cell receptor (beta chain) was sequenced in a study of blood T cell repertoires in COVID-19. About the research overall: Sites in the United States, Italy and Spain provided acute and convalescent COVID-19 samples. Nucleic acid was either cDNA or gDNA, and it came from T cells, B-cell-depleted T cells, or PBMCs.

TCRdb keeps only in-frame clones here, not all; method: immunoSEQ multiplex PCR. The data show 250,000 to 350,000 clones, with roughly 87% seen just once and around 2.2% held by the top ten. V was pared by 6 bases and J by 2 bases, with 2 bases of the junction left unmatched. Germline CDR1 is SQVTM and CDR2 is ANQGSEA. This CDR3 is built from 13 residues. This receptor was identified in a woman aged 45 to 65 who had recovered from COVID-19. The rearrangement joins TRBV29-1 to TRBJ2-1; TRBD1 agrees at 9 bases. The specimen was peripheral blood. The CDR3 sequence is CSVGQGTYNEQFF. CDR3 sequence (DNA): TGCAGCGTGGGACAGGGCACCTACAATGAGCAGTTCTTC.